Below are 31 T cell receptor beta chains sequenced from a single sample in a study of blood T cell repertoires in COVID-19. The data were produced by immunoSEQ multiplex PCR, yet TCRdb's version contains in-frame clones alone and is incomplete. The table has approximately 150,000 clones, 75% to 90% seen once. Source material: peripheral blood. All receptors derive from a woman in her fifties or sixties with active or convalescent COVID-19.

The chain links TRBV11-3 to TRBJ2-1, with a possible D match to TRBD1 (5 bases). Germline V gene sequence: CDR1 SGHNT, CDR2 YENEEA. The CDR3 has 13 residues. V lost 3 bases to trimming and J lost 4 bases, with 7 bases between them. The CDR3 region has the DNA TGTGCCAGCAGCTTCCAGGGATACAATGAGCAGTTCTTC. As protein: CASSFQGYNEQFF.

V usage is TRBV29-1 and J usage is TRBJ1-2, with 12 bases lining up with TRBD1. The CDR3 loop spans 14 amino acids. Trimming removed 8 bases from V and 6 bases from J; junction bases left unmatched: 10. Germline CDR1 and CDR2: SQVTM and ANQGSEA. This chain's CDR3 is CSYAGTGGADGYTF. The CDR3 bases are TGCAGCTACGCCGGGACAGGGGGCGCGGATGGCTACACCTTC.

This clone was found once. The gene calls are TRBV7-2 and TRBJ2-7; the match to TRBD1 covers 9 bases. Germline CDR1 SGHTA, CDR2 FQGNSA. The CDR3 length is 13 residues. V was pared by 5 bases and J by 4 bases, with 3 bases of the junction left unmatched. For the CDR3, the DNA is TGTGCCAGCAGCACGGGACAGGGTTACGAGCAGTACTTC. Protein: CASSTGQGYEQYF. Looking up the rest from reference TRBV7-2 and TRBJ2-7 gives the full variable domain: GAGVSQSPSNKVTEKGKDVELRCDPISGHTALYWYRQSLGQGLEFLIYFQGNSAPDKSGLPSDRFSAERTGGSVSTLTIQRTQQEDSAVYLCASSTGQGYEQYFGPGTRLTVT.

CDR3 sequence: CASSQLFGDEQYF. The CDR3 coding sequence is TGTGCCAGCAGCCAATTATTCGGAGACGAGCAGTACTTC. V gene TRBV14 combines with J gene TRBJ2-7, with D unclear. V was shortened by 2 bases and J by 5 bases, with 10 bases between the two germline ends. CDR3 size: 13 residues. Germline V gene lookup returns CDR1 SGHDN and CDR2 FVKESK.

CDR3 nucleotide sequence: TGTGCCAGCAGTTACCGACCGGGAACCACTGAAGCTTTCTTT. This gives the protein CASSYRPGTTEAFF. The rearrangement links TRBV6-6 to TRBJ1-1; D is undetermined. With 2 bases removed from V and 4 bases from J, the gap between germline ends came to 11 bases. The CDR3 covers 14 residues. The germline V gene encodes CDR1 MNHNY and CDR2 SVGAGI (reference sequence).

CDR3 region: CASSLRDFNEKLFF. CDR3 in DNA: TGTGCCAGCAGCCTCCGGGATTTTAATGAAAAACTGTTTTTT. The V and J genes are TRBV3-1 (or the pseudogene TRBV3-2) and TRBJ1-4, with D unclear. CDR1 is LGHDT and CDR2 is YNNKEL in the germline V gene (reference sequence). The CDR3 has 14 amino acids. The germline V and J ends were trimmed by 4 bases and 4 bases, with 10 bases remaining between them.

A single count supports this clone. CDR3 nucleotide sequence: TGTGCCAGCAGCTTGGGGGCAGGGGGCACTGAAGCTTTCTTT. It translates to CASSLGAGGTEAFF. The genes are TRBV5-4 and TRBJ1-1, with 7 bases fitting TRBD1. The germline CDR1 and CDR2 sequences are SGHNT and YYREEE (reference sequence). The CDR3 loop spans 14 amino acids. Trimming cost V 0 bases and J 4 bases; bases outside gene matches: 3.

This clone was counted a few times. Other DNA sequences from this sample encode an identical CDR3 as well. This chain uses TRBV2 with TRBJ2-3, with TRBD1 matching over 10 bases. The V and J ends lost 7 bases and 2 bases, in that order; junction bases with no gene match: 3. Germline V gene data show CDR1 as SNHLY and CDR2 as FYNNEI. CDR3 size: 14 residues. The CDR3 is CASNRQGATDTQYF. The CDR3 DNA reads as TGTGCCAGCAATAGACAGGGGGCCACAGATACGCAGTATTTT.

The rearrangement links TRBV5-1 to TRBJ2-7; TRBD1 matches 9 bases. The CDR3 covers 15 residues. Looked up from germline, CDR1 is SGHRS and CDR2 is YFSETQ. J gave up 5 bases and V 0 bases, and 6 bases lay outside the gene matches. The CDR3 coding sequence is TGCGCCAGCAGCTTGGTGGGGACAGGGATGAACGAGCAGTACTTC. Translated, it gives CASSLVGTGMNEQYF.

This chain joins TRBV6-2 or TRBV6-3 and TRBJ1-2, with D possibly TRBD1 on 6 matching bases. Trimming took off 4 bases at V and 6 bases at J, with 15 bases between the two ends. CDR1 and CDR2 from the germline V gene are MNHEY and SVGEGT. The CDR3 consists of 14 residues. Written as DNA, the CDR3 is TGTGCCAGCAGTTCGTCCGGGACAAAGAATGGCTACACCTTC. It translates to CASSSSGTKNGYTF.

CDR3 in amino acids: CSVESPGLNNEQFF. CDR3 nucleotide sequence: TGCAGCGTTGAAAGCCCCGGGTTGAACAATGAGCAGTTCTTC. This chain connects TRBV29-1 to TRBJ2-1; D call uncertain. Germline V gene sequence: CDR1 SQVTM, CDR2 ANQGSEA. V was clipped by 2 bases and J by 5 bases, with 13 bases between them. CDR3 length: 14 amino acids.

The V and J genes are TRBV9 and TRBJ2-3, with 9 bases lining up with TRBD1. The CDR3 is made up of 16 amino acids. The trim removed 3 bases at V and 5 bases at J, leaving 10 bases unmatched. CDR1 is SGDLS and CDR2 is YYNGEE in the germline V gene. The CDR3 DNA follows: TGTGCCAGCAGCGCCTCACAGGGGGCGACAGGAGATACGCAGTATTTT. This translates into CASSASQGATGDTQYF.

The chain recombines TRBV2 with TRBJ1-5; 9 nucleotides align to TRBD1. V trimming: 5 bases; J trimming: 2 bases; junction bases outside the gene matches: 4. The CDR3 covers 15 residues. In germline, CDR1 is SNHLY, CDR2 FYNNEI. The CDR3 DNA reads as TGTGCCAGCAGTAAGGGACAGGGTGGCAATCAGCCCCAGCATTTT. Translating gives CASSKGQGGNQPQHF.

The V call is TRBV2, the J call TRBJ1-4; D uncertain. The V gene's germline CDR1 is SNHLY and CDR2 FYNNEI. Trimming took 6 bases from V and 3 from J, leaving 8 bases between them. The length of the CDR3 is 13 residues. CDR3 amino acids: CASRPGANEKLFF. DNA for the CDR3: TGTGCCAGCAGACCCGGGGCTAATGAAAAACTGTTTTTT.

The chain uses TRBV10-1 and TRBJ1-1; D is undetermined. Trimming cost V 6 bases and J 6 bases, with 14 bases left between them. The CDR3 runs 13 residues. The germline gives CDR1 WNHNN, CDR2 SYGVQD (reference sequence). CDR3 sequence: CASRADMISEAFF. The CDR3 DNA reads TGCGCCAGCAGAGCCGACATGATCTCTGAAGCTTTCTTT.

The DNA of the CDR3 is TGTGCCAGCAGACACGGACAGGACTACGAGCAGTACTTC. Its protein is CASRHGQDYEQYF. J is TRBJ2-7 and V is TRBV6-5; 7 nucleotides match TRBD1. Germline CDR1 reads MNHEY; CDR2 reads SVGAGI. The CDR3 consists of 13 residues. Germline trimming cut 6 bases from V and 3 bases from J; bases unmatched to any gene: 5.

V gene TRBV11-3 combines with J gene TRBJ2-7, with D possibly being TRBD1 (6 bases). The CDR3 spans 13 residues. Germline-derived CDR1 and CDR2 are SGHNT and YENEEA. Between the trimmed V and J ends, which lost 4 bases and 6 bases, there was a span of 13 bases. CDR3: CASSSQGHAEQYF. As DNA, the CDR3 is TGTGCCAGCAGCTCCCAGGGACACGCCGAGCAGTACTTC.

The V and J genes are TRBV6-4 and TRBJ2-1; no clear D gene. The V gene's germline CDR1 is MRHNA and CDR2 SNTAGT. CDR3 length: 13 residues. V lost 0 bases and J lost 9, with 9 bases in between. The CDR3 region has the DNA TGTGCCAGCAGTGACTCAAGAGGCGCTGAGCAGTTCTTC. Translating it yields CASSDSRGAEQFF.

The rearrangement links TRBV7-2 to TRBJ1-3; 8 bases are a match to TRBD1. V was clipped by 5 bases and J by 3 bases; unmatched bases: 6. The germline V gene encodes CDR1 SGHTA and CDR2 FQGNSA. The CDR3 runs to 15 residues. CDR3 sequence reads: CASSAGQGGGNTIYF. The CDR3 DNA reads as TGTGCCAGCAGCGCAGGACAGGGAGGTGGAAACACCATATATTTT.

The V gene is TRBV18, the J gene TRBJ1-2; the D gene is possibly TRBD1 (5 bases). The CDR3 has 14 amino acids. Per the germline V gene, CDR1 is KGHSH and CDR2 is LQKENI. V was shortened by 3 bases and J by 4 bases, with 12 bases between the two germline ends. The CDR3 here is CASSPEDQGYGYTF. As DNA, the CDR3 is TGTGCCAGCTCACCTGAGGATCAGGGCTATGGCTACACCTTC.

The chain couples TRBV12-3 or TRBV12-4 to TRBJ1-1, with D tentatively TRBD1 (6 bases). The germline V and J ends were trimmed by 10 bases and 4 bases, with 16 bases remaining between them. The CDR3 covers 13 residues. The CDR3 sequence: CATRGGSSTEAFF. The CDR3 DNA follows: TGTGCCACTAGGGGGGGGAGTAGCACTGAAGCTTTCTTT.

The chain joins TRBV7-9 to TRBJ2-3; 7 nucleotides agree with TRBD1. Trimming cost V 5 bases and J 4 bases; bases outside gene matches: 12. This CDR3 is built from 16 residues. Germline CDR1 SEHNR, CDR2 FQNEAQ (reference sequence). The CDR3 loop reads CASSPDGTELADTQYF. DNA of the CDR3: TGTGCCAGCAGCCCAGACGGGACAGAGCTCGCAGATACGCAGTATTTT. The full variable domain, rest sourced from reference TRBV7-9 and TRBJ2-3, is DTGVSQNPRHKITKRGQNVTFRCDPISEHNRLYWYRQTLGQGPEFLTYFQNEAQLEKSRLLSDRFSAERPKGSFSTLEIQRTEQGDSAMYLCASSPDGTELADTQYFGPGTRLTVL.

This clone was seen a handful of times. This chain uses TRBV10-3 with TRBJ1-1; tentative D call: TRBD1 (5 bases). Per germline, CDR1 ENHRY and CDR2 SYGVKD. The CDR3 sequence is 14 residues long. The V end lost 4 bases, the J end lost 3 bases, and 12 bases lay between the germline ends. DNA of the CDR3: TGTGCCATCAGTGCCCAGGGATTGGACACTGAAGCTTTCTTT. Its protein product is CAISAQGLDTEAFF.

The rearrangement uses TRBV4-3 and TRBJ1-2, with no clear D. Deletions cut 10 bases from V and 4 bases from J, with 22 bases between. This CDR3 has 15 residues. Germline V CDR1 and CDR2: LGHNA, YSLEER. The CDR3 region is CATRLLPGSSYGYTF. CDR3 DNA: TGCGCCACCAGACTGCTTCCCGGGTCGAGCTATGGCTACACCTTC.

V is TRBV7-2 and J is TRBJ2-3; possible D gene TRBD1, 5 bases. The CDR3 runs 17 residues. Trimming cost V 2 bases and J 0 bases, with 15 bases left between them. CDR1 is SGHTA, CDR2 FQGNSA, per germline. CDR3 nucleotide sequence: TGTGCCAGCAGCTTACAGGGATATTACGAGAGCACAGATACGCAGTATTTT. This gives the protein CASSLQGYYESTDTQYF.

V is TRBV19 and J is TRBJ1-3, with D maybe TRBD1 (5 bases). This CDR3 region has 15 residues. Germline V gene lookup returns CDR1 LNHDA and CDR2 SQIVND (reference sequence). The V end lost 6 bases, the J end lost 0 bases, and 12 bases lay between the germline ends. The CDR3 nucleotides read TGTGCCAGTAGGAAATCGGGGGGCTCTGGAAACACCATATATTTT. Its protein is CASRKSGGSGNTIYF.

The chain joins TRBV19 to TRBJ1-2, with TRBD1 matching over 9 bases. Germline lookup yields CDR1 LNHDA and CDR2 SQIVND (reference sequence). There are 15 residues in the CDR3. V was pared by 6 bases and J by 2 bases, with 7 bases of the junction left unmatched. CDR3 sequence (DNA): TGTGCCAGTAGCCTACCGGGACAGGGAAACTATGGCTACACCTTC. Protein sequence: CASSLPGQGNYGYTF.

V and J are TRBV5-6 and TRBJ1-5, with 9 bases lining up with TRBD1. V trimming: 4 bases; J trimming: 2 bases; junction bases outside the gene matches: 4. Germline CDR1 reads SGHDT; CDR2 reads YYEEEE. The CDR3 extends over 15 amino acids. CDR3 DNA sequence: TGTGCCAGCAGCACCCGGGACAGGGGCAATCAGCCCCAGCATTTT. It specifies CASSTRDRGNQPQHF.

The V gene is TRBV18, the J gene TRBJ1-1, with 7 bases fitting TRBD1. V was clipped by 3 bases and J by 1 base; unmatched bases: 5. Germline CDR1 KGHSH, CDR2 LQKENI. The CDR3 totals 15 residues. This CDR3 reads CASSPLAGGNTEAFF. The DNA for the CDR3 is TGTGCCAGCTCACCGCTAGCAGGGGGGAACACTGAAGCTTTCTTT.

This clone turned up a few times. V and J are TRBV5-5 and TRBJ2-6; D not certain. Germline V gene sequence: CDR1 SGHKS, CDR2 YYEKEE (reference sequence). V lost 4 bases, J lost 4 bases, and 12 bases lay in between. The length of the CDR3 is 15 residues. The CDR3 reads CASSNAQPGANVLTF. The CDR3 DNA is TGTGCCAGCAGCAATGCACAACCGGGGGCCAACGTCCTGACTTTC. Filled out from reference TRBV5-5 and TRBJ2-6, the complete variable domain reads DAGVTQSPTHLIKTRGQQVTLRCSPISGHKSVSWYQQVLGQGPQFIFQYYEKEERGRGNFPDRFSARQFPNYSSELNVNALLLGDSALYLCASSNAQPGANVLTFGAGSRLTVL.

The count of this clone is one. The V and J genes are TRBV10-3 and TRBJ1-2, with TRBD1 matching over 9 bases. This CDR3 has 20 residues. Germline assignment: CDR1 ENHRY and CDR2 SYGVKD. Losses at the gene ends were 2 bases for V and 1 base for J; bases not matched to a gene: 17. CDR3 sequence (DNA): TGTGCCATCAGTGAGCTTGGGCAACCGACCGGGACAGGGATTAACTATGGCTACACCTTC. Translating it yields CAISELGQPTGTGINYGYTF.